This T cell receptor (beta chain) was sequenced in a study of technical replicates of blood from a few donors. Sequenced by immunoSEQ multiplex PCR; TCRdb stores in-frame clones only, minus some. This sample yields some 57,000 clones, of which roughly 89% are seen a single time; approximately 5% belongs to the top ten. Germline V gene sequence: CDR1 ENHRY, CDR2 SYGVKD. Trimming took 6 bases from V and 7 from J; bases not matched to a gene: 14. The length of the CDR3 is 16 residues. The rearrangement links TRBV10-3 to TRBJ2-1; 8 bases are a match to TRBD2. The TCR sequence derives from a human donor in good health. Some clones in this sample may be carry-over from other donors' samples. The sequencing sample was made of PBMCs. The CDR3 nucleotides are TGTGCCATCAGCCCTCACCAAGCGGGAGAGGGGAATGAGCAGTTCTTC. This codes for CAISPHQAGEGNEQFF.